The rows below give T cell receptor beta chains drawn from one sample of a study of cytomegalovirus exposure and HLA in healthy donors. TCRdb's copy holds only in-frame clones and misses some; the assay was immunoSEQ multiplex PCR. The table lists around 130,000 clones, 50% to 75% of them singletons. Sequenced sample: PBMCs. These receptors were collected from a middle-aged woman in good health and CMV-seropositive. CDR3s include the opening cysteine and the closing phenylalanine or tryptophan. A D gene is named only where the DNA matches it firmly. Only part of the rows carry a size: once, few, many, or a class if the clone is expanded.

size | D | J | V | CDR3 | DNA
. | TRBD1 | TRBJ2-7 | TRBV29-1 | CSFVRQGASEQYF | TGCAGCTTTGTCCGACAGGGGGCTTCCGAGCAGTACTTC
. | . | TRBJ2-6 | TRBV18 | CASSPGGAGANVLTF | TGTGCCAGCTCACCGGGGGGAGCTGGGGCCAACGTCCTGACTTTC
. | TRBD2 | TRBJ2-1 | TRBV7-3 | CASSFLAGGAGNEQFF | TGTGCCAGCAGCTTTCTAGCGGGAGGGGCCGGCAATGAGCAGTTCTTC
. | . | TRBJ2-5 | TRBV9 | CASSVGPPSGETQYF | TGTGCCAGCAGCGTGGGACCGCCAAGCGGGGAGACCCAGTACTTC
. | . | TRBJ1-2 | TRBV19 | CASMGQANYGYTF | TGTGCCAGTATGGGACAAGCCAACTATGGCTACACCTTC
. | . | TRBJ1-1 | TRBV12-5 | CASGLDTRGVRGVNTEAFF | TGTGCTAGTGGTTTGGACACCCGAGGGGTCCGGGGGGTGAACACTGAAGCTTTCTTT
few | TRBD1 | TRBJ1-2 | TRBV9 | CASSPGTEANYGYTF | TGTGCCAGCAGCCCCGGGACAGAAGCTAACTATGGCTACACCTTC
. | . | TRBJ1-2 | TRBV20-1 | CSARGSGGYTF | TGCAGTGCGAGGGGGTCGGGTGGCTACACCTTC
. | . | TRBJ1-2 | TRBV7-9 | CASSLGTANYGYTF | TGTGCCAGCAGCTTAGGAACGGCTAACTATGGCTACACCTTC
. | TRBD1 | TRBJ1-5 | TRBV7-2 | CASHGQGGQPQHF | TGTGCCAGCCACGGACAGGGCGGTCAGCCCCAGCATTTT
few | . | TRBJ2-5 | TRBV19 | CASSISGAGGTQYF | TGTGCCAGTAGTATATCTGGGGCCGGGGGGACCCAGTACTTC
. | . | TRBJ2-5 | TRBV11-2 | CASSLVESSWETQYF | TGTGCCAGCAGCTTAGTGGAGTCGTCGTGGGAGACCCAGTACTTC
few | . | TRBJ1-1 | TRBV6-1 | CASSPKGHLNTEAFF | TGTGCCAGCAGCCCGAAAGGACATTTGAACACTGAAGCTTTCTTT
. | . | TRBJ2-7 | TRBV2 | CASSPQAWSEQYF | TGTGCCAGCAGCCCCCAAGCCTGGAGCGAGCAGTACTTC
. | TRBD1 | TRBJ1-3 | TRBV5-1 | CASSAGQGSGNTIYF | TGCGCCAGCAGCGCCGGACAGGGGTCAGGAAACACCATATATTTT
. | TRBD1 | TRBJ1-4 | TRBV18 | CASSPLEQGHEKLFF | TGTGCCAGCTCACCACTAGAACAGGGGCATGAAAAACTGTTTTTT
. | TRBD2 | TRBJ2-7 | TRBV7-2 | CASSLDPSGRTYEQYF | TGTGCCAGCAGCTTAGATCCTAGCGGGAGAACCTACGAGCAGTACTTC
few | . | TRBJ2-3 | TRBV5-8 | CASSLGRTDTQYF | TGTGCCAGCAGCTTGGGGCGCACAGATACGCAGTATTTT
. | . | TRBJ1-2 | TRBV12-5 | CASGLQTGNYGYTF | TGTGCTAGTGGTTTGCAAACGGGAAACTATGGCTACACCTTC
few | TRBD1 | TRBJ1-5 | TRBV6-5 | CASSSTGGSNQPQHF | TGTGCCAGCAGTTCGACAGGGGGCAGCAATCAGCCCCAGCATTTT
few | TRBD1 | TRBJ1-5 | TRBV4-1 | CASSQEQGAGNQPQHF | TGCGCCAGCAGCCAAGAACAGGGGGCCGGCAATCAGCCCCAGCATTTT
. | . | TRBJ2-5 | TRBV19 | CASSPSLGGWGETQYF | TGTGCCAGTAGCCCTTCGTTGGGCGGGTGGGGAGAGACCCAGTACTTC
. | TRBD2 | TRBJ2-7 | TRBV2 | CASSDRLAGVEQYF | TGTGCCAGCAGTGATCGACTAGCGGGAGTCGAGCAGTACTTC
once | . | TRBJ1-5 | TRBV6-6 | CASSSRTDISNQPQHF | TGTGCCAGCAGCTCCCGGACAGATATTAGCAATCAGCCCCAGCATTTT
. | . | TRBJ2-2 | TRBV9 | CASSVQGLNTGELFF | TGTGCCAGCAGCGTGCAGGGGCTTAACACCGGGGAGCTGTTTTTT
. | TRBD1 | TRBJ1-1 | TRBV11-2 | CASRTNLGQGIEAFF | TGTGCCAGCAGAACGAATCTCGGACAGGGCATTGAAGCTTTCTTT